These 32 T cell receptor beta chains originate from one sample sequenced in a study of OX40 agonist ivuxolimab in advanced cancers. Clones were sequenced by immunoSEQ multiplex PCR, and TCRdb holds only the in-frame ones, with some missing. The table includes 36,000 or so clones, more than 65% detected once. The sample consisted of CD4+ or CD8+ T cells sorted from blood, taken in a trial of the OX40 agonist ivuxolimab. The source is an adult with an advanced solid tumor such as melanoma, head and neck, liver or kidney cancer.

V gene TRBV9 combines with J gene TRBJ2-1; 8 bases match TRBD2. V dropped 7 bases and J dropped 9; count of bases not matched to a gene: 12. This CDR3 contains 14 residues. In germline, CDR1 is SGDLS, CDR2 YYNGEE. DNA of the CDR3: TGTGCCAGCTATAAGGTTAGCGGGGAGGGTGAGCAGTTCTTC. Encoded protein: CASYKVSGEGEQFF.

This clone is medium-sized. In DNA, the CDR3 is TGTGCCAGTAGTGCCCTTCAGGTCTACGAGCAGTACTTC. The encoded protein is CASSALQVYEQYF. The genes are TRBV19 and TRBJ2-7, with D hard to call. Trimming shortened V by 5 bases and J by 3 bases, and 11 bases separated the two germline ends. CDR1 and CDR2 (germline): LNHDA, SQIVND (reference sequence). The CDR3 contains 13 residues.

The chain is built from TRBV5-1 and TRBJ1-2, with a weak D call TRBD1 (6 bases). Germline loops: CDR1 SGHRS, CDR2 YFSETQ. The CDR3 has 14 amino acids. V lost 0 bases, J lost 6 bases, and 12 bases lay in between. The CDR3: CASSLAAGVDGYTF. CDR3 in DNA: TGCGCCAGCAGCTTGGCTGCAGGGGTTGATGGCTACACCTTC.

V is TRBV19 and J is TRBJ2-1; D remains ambiguous. The germline V gene has CDR1 LNHDA and CDR2 SQIVND (reference sequence). The ends were cut back, 3 bases at V and 2 bases at J, with 5 bases in the middle. The CDR3 sequence is 13 residues long. The CDR3 is CASSIQTYNEQFF. Written as DNA, the CDR3 is TGTGCCAGTAGTATTCAGACCTACAATGAGCAGTTCTTC.

The V gene is TRBV7-6, the J gene TRBJ1-4; D is unclear. Trimming removed 4 bases from V and 2 bases from J, with 8 bases in between. Looked up from germline, CDR1 is SGHVS and CDR2 is FNYEAQ. This CDR3 is 14 amino acids long. DNA for the CDR3: TGTGCCAGCAGCTCAGGCCTCACTAATGAAAAACTGTTTTTT. This sequence encodes CASSSGLTNEKLFF.

The chain uses TRBV6-6 and TRBJ1-2; no firm D call. CDR1 and CDR2 (germline): MNHNY, SVGAGI (reference sequence). V dropped 0 bases and J dropped 3 bases, with 5 bases sitting between them. The CDR3 is 13 residues long. As DNA, the CDR3 is TGTGCCAGCAGTTACTCAACAGACTATGGCTACACCTTC. This codes for CASSYSTDYGYTF.

The chain employs TRBV6-5 and TRBJ1-2; tentative D call: TRBD1 (5 bases). Trimming shortened V by 5 bases and J by 8 bases, and 18 bases separated the two germline ends. This CDR3 contains 14 residues. The germline V gene has CDR1 MNHEY and CDR2 SVGAGI. The CDR3, as DNA: TGTGCCAGCAGTCCAAGCAGGGATTCAGGGGGCTACACCTTC. Residues: CASSPSRDSGGYTF.

V gene TRBV14 combines with J gene TRBJ2-3; a weak D match, TRBD2 (5 bases). The CDR3 has 12 amino acids. V was trimmed by 4 bases and J by 6 bases, leaving 8 bases between them. CDR1 and CDR2 (germline): SGHDN, FVKESK. The CDR3 sequence is CASSPGGDTQYF. The CDR3 DNA sequence: TGTGCCAGCAGCCCAGGAGGTGATACGCAGTATTTT.

The J gene is TRBJ1-1, the V gene TRBV6-5, with a possible D match to TRBD1 (5 bases). V lost 7 bases, J lost 8 bases, and 20 bases lay in between. Germline V gene data show CDR1 as MNHEY and CDR2 as SVGAGI. This CDR3 has 14 amino acids. This chain's CDR3 is CASTPLAGQGEAFF. The CDR3 coding sequence is TGTGCCAGCACCCCCCTCGCGGGGCAGGGAGAAGCTTTCTTT.

This clone was seen a handful of times. The CDR3 region is CASSLVQTATGGYTF. CDR3 coding DNA: TGTGCCAGCAGCTTAGTTCAGACAGCAACGGGGGGCTACACCTTC. The rearrangement joins TRBV7-2 to TRBJ1-2, with D possibly being TRBD1 (5 bases). This CDR3 has 15 amino acids. The germline gives CDR1 SGHTA, CDR2 FQGNSA. Trimming left V 1 base short and J 8 bases short, with 17 bases between.

J is TRBJ2-1 and V is TRBV27, with TRBD1 as a possible D gene (6 bases). The CDR3 contains 16 residues. In germline, CDR1 is MNHEY, CDR2 SMNVEV (reference sequence). V dropped 0 bases and J dropped 0 bases, with 9 bases sitting between them. The CDR3 is CASSLSTGSSYNEQFF. The CDR3 bases are TGTGCCAGCAGTTTATCGACAGGAAGCTCCTACAATGAGCAGTTCTTC.

A word on this clone: A junction boundary mismatches the germline segment, possibly from a read error. Other nucleotide sequences in the sample specify the same CDR3. This chain links TRBV15 with TRBJ2-7; possibly TRBD2 for D (5 bases). Germline V lookup: CDR1 LNHNV, CDR2 YYDKDF (reference sequence). This CDR3 has 14 residues. CDR3 nucleotides: TGTGCCACCAGCAGAGAACGGGGAACCTACGAACAGTACTTC. It encodes CATSRERGTYEQYF.

The chain carries TRBV5-1 and TRBJ2-3; 9 nucleotides agree with TRBD1. CDR3 length equals 14 residues. Germline CDR1 is SGHRS and CDR2 is YFSETQ. With 4 bases clipped from V and 5 bases from J, the junction kept 5 bases outside the gene matches. Here the CDR3 reads CASSLGQGGDTQYF. CDR3 DNA: TGCGCCAGCAGCCTGGGACAGGGAGGAGATACGCAGTATTTT. The complete variable domain, with remaining parts taken from reference TRBV5-1 and TRBJ2-3, reads KAGVTQTPRYLIKTRGQQVTLSCSPISGHRSVSWYQQTPGQGLQFLFEYFSETQRNKGNFPGRFSGRQFSNSRSEMNVSTLELGDSALYLCASSLGQGGDTQYFGPGTRLTVL.

The chain recombines TRBV18 with TRBJ1-4; TRBD1 aligns across 7 bases. The CDR3 has 17 amino acids. The germline CDR1 and CDR2 sequences are KGHSH and LQKENI. Trimming at V came to 6 bases and at J to 7 bases, leaving 17 bases not matched to a gene. CDR3 residues: CASSPGINRGGGEKLFF. As DNA, the CDR3 is TGTGCCAGCTCCCCAGGAATTAACAGGGGTGGAGGTGAAAAACTGTTTTTT. The full variable domain, its missing parts supplied by reference TRBV18 and TRBJ1-4, is NAGVMQNPRHLVRRRGQEARLRCSPMKGHSHVYWYRQLPEEGLKFMVYLQKENIIDESGMPKERFSAEFPKEGPSILRIQQVVRGDSAAYFCASSPGINRGGGEKLFFGSGTQLSVL.

CDR3: CASSSGTTGGKLFF. CDR3 bases: TGCGCCAGCAGCTCCGGTACGACAGGGGGAAAACTGTTTTTT. This sequence joins TRBV5-1 and TRBJ1-4; 9 bases are shared with TRBD1. The CDR3 totals 14 residues. Germline CDR1 and CDR2: SGHRS and YFSETQ. The ends lost 3 bases at V and 10 bases at J; junction bases unmatched: 7.

Here the CDR3 reads CASSLSHRVGSGELFF. CDR3 in DNA: TGTGCCAGCAGTTTATCGCATCGCGTAGGGTCCGGGGAGCTGTTTTTT. The V gene is TRBV27, the J gene TRBJ2-2; unclear D gene. Germline CDR1 reads MNHEY; CDR2 reads SMNVEV (reference sequence). The CDR3 length is 16 residues. The V gene lost 0 bases and the J gene lost 6 bases, with 14 bases spanning the gap.

The genes are TRBV11-2 and TRBJ1-1; D gene unclear. The germline CDR1 and CDR2 sequences are SGHAT and FQNNGV. The V end was cut by 0 bases, the J end by 6 bases, with 11 bases between. The CDR3 has 14 amino acids. The CDR3 protein is CASSLEPWTAEAFF. For the CDR3, the DNA is TGTGCCAGCAGCTTAGAACCCTGGACTGCTGAAGCTTTCTTT.

The chain couples TRBV4-1 to TRBJ1-2, with 7 bases matching TRBD1. Unmatched junction bases numbered 8, after V lost 0 bases and J lost 4 bases. There are 16 residues in the CDR3. From germline, CDR1 is MGHRA and CDR2 YSYEKL. CDR3 bases: TGCGCCAGCAGCCAAGACTCTACAGGGGTTGTCTATGGCTACACCTTC. Protein: CASSQDSTGVVYGYTF.

This rearrangement joins TRBV11-1 to TRBJ1-4; TRBD1 agrees at 7 bases. This CDR3 spans 17 amino acids. With V trimmed by 5 bases and J by 8 bases, 17 bases remained unmatched. The V gene's germline CDR1 is SGHAT and CDR2 FQDESV (reference sequence). The CDR3 bases are TGTGCCAGCAGCCGTGGACAGGCAATGGCGGTAAAAGAAAAACTGTTTTTT. Translated: CASSRGQAMAVKEKLFF.

This sequence joins TRBV25-1 and TRBJ2-7; 9 bases line up with TRBD1. The CDR3 runs to 15 residues. The trim removed 8 bases at V and 4 bases at J, leaving 12 bases unmatched. Germline CDR1 and CDR2: MGHDK and SYGVNS. In nucleotides, the CDR3 is TGTGCCAGCCGGCAGAACAGGGGGCTAATTTACGAGCAGTACTTC. It translates to CASRQNRGLIYEQYF.

The chain is built from TRBV29-1 and TRBJ2-5; 7 positions agree with TRBD1. The CDR3 is 16 amino acids. V gave up 1 base and J gave up 5 bases; unmatched junction bases: 13. The germline gives CDR1 SQVTM, CDR2 ANQGSEA. For the CDR3, the DNA is TGCAGCGTTGAAGTTATAAGGGGGCTAAGTGTGGAGACCCAGTACTTC. This encodes CSVEVIRGLSVETQYF. Supplemented by reference TRBV29-1 and TRBJ2-5, the full variable domain reads SAVISQKPSRDICQRGTSLTIQCQVDSQVTMMFWYRQQPGQSLTLIATANQGSEATYESGFVIDKFPISRPNLTFSTLTVSNMSPEDSSIYLCSVEVIRGLSVETQYFGPGTRLLVL.

The V gene is TRBV28, the J gene TRBJ1-2; 8 bases match TRBD1. J lost 4 bases, V lost 8 bases, and 3 bases had no gene match. This CDR3 spans 12 amino acids. The germline V gene encodes CDR1 MDHEN and CDR2 SYDVKM. The CDR3 loop is CASGQGPYGYTF. Written as DNA, the CDR3 is TGTGCCAGCGGACAGGGCCCCTATGGCTACACCTTC.

A few counts support this clone. The CDR3 DNA is TGTGCCAGCAGCGGGACAGGGTCCCTTTATCAGCCCCAGCATTTT. This sequence encodes CASSGTGSLYQPQHF. V usage is TRBV9 and J usage is TRBJ1-5, with 8 bases matching TRBD1. This CDR3 is 15 amino acids long. Germline trimming cut 3 bases from V and 5 bases from J; bases unmatched to any gene: 7. CDR1 is SGDLS, CDR2 YYNGEE, per germline.

V is TRBV18 and J is TRBJ1-6; 7 nucleotides match TRBD1. This CDR3 comprises 16 residues. The V gene's germline CDR1 is KGHSH and CDR2 LQKENI. The V segment lost 4 bases and the J segment 7 bases; nucleotides outside the gene matches: 10. As DNA, the CDR3 is TGTGCCAGCTCACGGGTTCAGGGACAGTCGAATTCACCCCTCCACTTT. Protein sequence: CASSRVQGQSNSPLHF.

CDR3 protein: CASSRGTSGVSYEQYF. CDR3 sequence (DNA): TGCGCCAGCAGCCGGGGCACTAGCGGGGTATCCTACGAGCAGTACTTC. V is TRBV5-1 and J is TRBJ2-5; the match to TRBD2 covers 10 bases. The DNA end favors TRBJ2-7, so the J call may be wrong. Germline V gene lookup returns CDR1 SGHRS and CDR2 YFSETQ. The CDR3 is 16 amino acids.

This clone has a handful of counts. The chain is built from TRBV12-5 and TRBJ2-5, with TRBD1 as a possible D gene (6 bases). Germline assignment: CDR1 LGHNT and CDR2 FRNRAP. The V gene lost 2 bases and the J gene lost 11 bases, with 12 bases spanning the gap. The CDR3 contains 12 residues. The CDR3 DNA follows: TGTGCTAGTGGTTTGACAGGGCAAACTCAGTACTTC. Protein product: CASGLTGQTQYF.

The chain recombines TRBV9 with TRBJ2-7, with TRBD1 matching over 9 bases. J gave up 6 bases and V 3 bases, and 13 bases lay outside the gene matches. The germline gives CDR1 SGDLS, CDR2 YYNGEE. This CDR3 comprises 16 residues. The CDR3 bases are TGTGCCAGCAGCGCTGGACCCGGGACAGGGTCGATCGAGCAGTACTTC. Its protein is CASSAGPGTGSIEQYF.

The genes are TRBV30 and TRBJ2-1, with 7 bases aligning to TRBD1. The V gene end was trimmed by 0 bases and the J gene end by 5 bases; junction bases not matched to a gene: 4. Germline loops: CDR1 GTSNPN, CDR2 SVGIG (reference sequence). The CDR3 covers 14 residues. The CDR3 sequence: CAWSVGQRHNEQFF. The CDR3 coding sequence is TGTGCCTGGAGTGTGGGACAGCGCCACAATGAGCAGTTCTTC.

This clone was detected only once. The rearrangement links TRBV5-8 to TRBJ1-1, with a weak D call TRBD1 (5 bases). The CDR3 extends over 14 amino acids. V lost 4 bases and J 7 bases, leaving 17 bases between the germline ends. CDR1 SGHTS and CDR2 YDEGEE come from the germline V gene. The CDR3 DNA follows: TGTGCCAGCAGCCAGACCACAGGAGAACTTGAAGCTTTCTTT. Translation: CASSQTTGELEAFF.

There are a few counts of this clone. The genes are TRBV4-1 and TRBJ2-7; the D gene is possibly TRBD2 (5 bases). V lost 4 bases and J 12 bases, leaving 19 bases between the germline ends. Germline V gene data show CDR1 as MGHRA and CDR2 as YSYEKL. This CDR3 has 13 amino acids. CDR3 residues: CASSPEGVEEMYF. CDR3 DNA: TGCGCCAGCAGCCCAGAGGGTGTGGAGGAGATGTACTTC.

The chain is built from TRBV6-5 and TRBJ2-5; 7 bases align to TRBD1. The ends lost 2 bases at V and 3 bases at J; junction bases unmatched: 6. The CDR3 consists of 15 residues. From germline, CDR1 is MNHEY and CDR2 SVGAGI. DNA for the CDR3: TGTGCCAGCAGTTACGGGTGGGGGACAGAAGAGACCCAGTACTTC. Residues: CASSYGWGTEETQYF.

This clone has only one observation. The CDR3 nucleotides read TGCGCCAGCAGCTCGATTGGACAAAGCACAGATACGCAGTATTTT. Its translation: CASSSIGQSTDTQYF. The chain joins TRBV5-1 to TRBJ2-3; tentative D call: TRBD1 (5 bases). With 3 bases removed from V and 0 bases from J, the gap between germline ends came to 11 bases. Germline V gene data show CDR1 as SGHRS and CDR2 as YFSETQ. CDR3 length: 15 amino acids.